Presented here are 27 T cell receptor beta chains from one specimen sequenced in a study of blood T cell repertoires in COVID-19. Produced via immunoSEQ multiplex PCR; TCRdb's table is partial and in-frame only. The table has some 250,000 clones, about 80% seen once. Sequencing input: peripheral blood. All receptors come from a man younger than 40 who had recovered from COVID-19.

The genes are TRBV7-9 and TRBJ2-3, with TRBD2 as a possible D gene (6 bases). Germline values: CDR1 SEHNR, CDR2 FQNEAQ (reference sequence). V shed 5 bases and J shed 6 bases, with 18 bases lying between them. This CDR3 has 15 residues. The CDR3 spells CASSHADRGSDTQYF. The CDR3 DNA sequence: TGTGCCAGCAGCCATGCCGATCGGGGGTCCGATACGCAGTATTTT.

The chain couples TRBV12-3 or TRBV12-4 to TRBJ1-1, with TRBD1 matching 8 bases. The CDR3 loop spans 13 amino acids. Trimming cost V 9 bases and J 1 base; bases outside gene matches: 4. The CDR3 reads CASRQGWNTEAFF. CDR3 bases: TGTGCCAGTCGACAGGGGTGGAACACTGAAGCTTTCTTT.

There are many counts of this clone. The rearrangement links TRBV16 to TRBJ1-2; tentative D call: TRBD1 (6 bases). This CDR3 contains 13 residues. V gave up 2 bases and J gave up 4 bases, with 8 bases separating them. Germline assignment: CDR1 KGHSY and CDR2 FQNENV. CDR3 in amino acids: CASSQGQIYGYTF. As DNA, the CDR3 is TGTGCCAGCAGCCAAGGACAGATCTATGGCTACACCTTC.

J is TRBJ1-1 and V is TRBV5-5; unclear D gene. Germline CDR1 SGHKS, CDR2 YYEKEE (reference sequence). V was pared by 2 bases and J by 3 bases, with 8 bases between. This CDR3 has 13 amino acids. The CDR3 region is CASSFARDTEAFF. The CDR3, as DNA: TGTGCCAGCAGCTTCGCTCGGGACACTGAAGCTTTCTTT.

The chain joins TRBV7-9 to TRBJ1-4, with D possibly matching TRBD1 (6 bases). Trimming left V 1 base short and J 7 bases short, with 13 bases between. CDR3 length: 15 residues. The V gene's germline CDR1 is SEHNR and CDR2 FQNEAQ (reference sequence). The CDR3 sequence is CASSLGTALSEKLFF. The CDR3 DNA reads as TGTGCCAGCAGCTTAGGGACAGCCCTAAGTGAAAAACTGTTTTTT.

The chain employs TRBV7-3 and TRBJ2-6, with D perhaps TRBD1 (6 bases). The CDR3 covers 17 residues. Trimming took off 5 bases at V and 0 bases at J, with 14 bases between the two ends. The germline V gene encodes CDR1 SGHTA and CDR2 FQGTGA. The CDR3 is CASSPEWTASGANVLTF. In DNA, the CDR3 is TGTGCCAGCAGCCCAGAGTGGACAGCCTCTGGGGCCAACGTCCTGACTTTC. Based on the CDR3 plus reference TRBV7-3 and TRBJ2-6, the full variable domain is GAGVSQTPSNKVTEKGKYVELRCDPISGHTALYWYRQSLGQGPEFLIYFQGTGAADDSGLPNDRFFAVRPEGSVSTLKIQRTERGDSAVYLCASSPEWTASGANVLTFGAGSRLTVL.

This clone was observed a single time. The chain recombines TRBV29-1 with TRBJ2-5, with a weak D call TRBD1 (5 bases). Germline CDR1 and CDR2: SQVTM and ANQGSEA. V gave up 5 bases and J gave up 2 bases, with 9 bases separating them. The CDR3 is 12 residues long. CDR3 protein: CSVKTVQETQYF. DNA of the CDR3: TGCAGCGTTAAGACAGTGCAAGAGACCCAGTACTTC.

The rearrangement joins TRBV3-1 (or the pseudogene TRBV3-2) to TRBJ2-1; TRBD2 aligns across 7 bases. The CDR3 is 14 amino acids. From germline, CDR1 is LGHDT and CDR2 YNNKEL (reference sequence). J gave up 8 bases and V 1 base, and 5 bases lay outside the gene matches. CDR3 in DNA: TGTGCCAGCAGCCAAGGGGGGACTACCTATGAGCAGTTCTTC. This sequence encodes CASSQGGTTYEQFF.

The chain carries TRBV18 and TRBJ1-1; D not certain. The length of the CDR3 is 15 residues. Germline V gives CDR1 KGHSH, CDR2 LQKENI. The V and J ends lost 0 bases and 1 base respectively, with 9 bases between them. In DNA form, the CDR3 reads TGTGCCAGCTCACCACCGGCAGCTAGGAACACTGAAGCTTTCTTT. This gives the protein CASSPPAARNTEAFF.

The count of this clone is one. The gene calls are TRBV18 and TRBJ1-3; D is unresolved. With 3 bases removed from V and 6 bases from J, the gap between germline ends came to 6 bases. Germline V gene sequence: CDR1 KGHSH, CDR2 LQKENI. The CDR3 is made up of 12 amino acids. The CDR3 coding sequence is TGTGCCAGCTCACCTTCCTTAAACACCATATATTTT. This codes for CASSPSLNTIYF.

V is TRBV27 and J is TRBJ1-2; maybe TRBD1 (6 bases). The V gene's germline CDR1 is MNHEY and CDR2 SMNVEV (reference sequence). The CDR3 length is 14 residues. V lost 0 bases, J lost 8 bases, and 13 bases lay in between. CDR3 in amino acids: CASSLSRGAGGYTF. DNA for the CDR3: TGTGCCAGCAGTTTATCGCGGGGGGCAGGGGGCTACACCTTC.

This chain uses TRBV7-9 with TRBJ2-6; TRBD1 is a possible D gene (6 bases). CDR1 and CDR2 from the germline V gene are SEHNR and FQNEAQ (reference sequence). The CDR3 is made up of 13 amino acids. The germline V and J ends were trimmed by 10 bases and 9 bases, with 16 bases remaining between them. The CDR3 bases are TGTGCCACCTACAGGGACGAACTCAACGTCCTGACTTTC. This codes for CATYRDELNVLTF.

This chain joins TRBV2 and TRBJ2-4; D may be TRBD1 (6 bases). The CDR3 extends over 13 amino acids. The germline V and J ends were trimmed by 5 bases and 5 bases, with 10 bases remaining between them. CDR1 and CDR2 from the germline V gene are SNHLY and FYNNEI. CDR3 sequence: CASSQTGENIQYF. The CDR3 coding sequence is TGTGCCAGCAGTCAGACAGGTGAAAACATTCAGTACTTC.

The CDR3 DNA reads as TGCGCCAGCAAGAGGTCTTGGGTAGGCGCCACTGAAGCTTTCTTT. Translation gives CASKRSWVGATEAFF. The chain recombines TRBV5-1 with TRBJ1-1, with no clear D. There are 15 residues in the CDR3. The germline V and J ends were trimmed by 6 bases and 4 bases, with 19 bases remaining between them. CDR1 is SGHRS, CDR2 YFSETQ, per germline. The full variable domain, in which reference TRBV5-1 and TRBJ1-1 provide the parts outside the CDR3, is KAGVTQTPRYLIKTRGQQVTLSCSPISGHRSVSWYQQTPGQGLQFLFEYFSETQRNKGNFPGRFSGRQFSNSRSEMNVSTLELGDSALYLCASKRSWVGATEAFFGQGTRLTVV.

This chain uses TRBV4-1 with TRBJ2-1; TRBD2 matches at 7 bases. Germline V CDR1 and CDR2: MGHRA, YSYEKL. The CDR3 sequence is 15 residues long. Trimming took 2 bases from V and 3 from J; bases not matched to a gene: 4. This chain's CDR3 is CASSQLAGLYNEQFF. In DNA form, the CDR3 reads TGCGCCAGCAGCCAATTAGCGGGTCTCTACAATGAGCAGTTCTTC.

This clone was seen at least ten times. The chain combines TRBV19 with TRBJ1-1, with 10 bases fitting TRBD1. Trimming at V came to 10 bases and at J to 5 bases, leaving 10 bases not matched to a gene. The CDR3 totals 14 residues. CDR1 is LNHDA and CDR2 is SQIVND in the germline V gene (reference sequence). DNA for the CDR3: TGTGCCACTTCTTTGACAGGGGGCTGGACTGAAGCTTTCTTT. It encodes CATSLTGGWTEAFF. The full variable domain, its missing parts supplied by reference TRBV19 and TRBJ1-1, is DGGITQSPKYLFRKEGQNVTLSCEQNLNHDAMYWYRQDPGQGLRLIYYSQIVNDFQKGDIAEGYSVSREKKESFPLTVTSAQKNPTAFYLCATSLTGGWTEAFFGQGTRLTVV.

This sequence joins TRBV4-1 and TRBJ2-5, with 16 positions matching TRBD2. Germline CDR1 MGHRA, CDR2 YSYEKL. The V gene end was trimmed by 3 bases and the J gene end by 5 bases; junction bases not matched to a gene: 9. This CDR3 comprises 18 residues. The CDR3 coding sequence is TGCGCCAGCAGCCACCCGGGACTAGCGGGGGGGAGGGCTGAGACCCAGTACTTC. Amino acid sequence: CASSHPGLAGGRAETQYF.

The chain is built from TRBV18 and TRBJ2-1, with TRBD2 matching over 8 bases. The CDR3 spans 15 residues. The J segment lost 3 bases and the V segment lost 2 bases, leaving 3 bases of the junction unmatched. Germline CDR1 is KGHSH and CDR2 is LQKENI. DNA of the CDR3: TGTGCCAGCTCACCAAGCGGGGGATTCTACAATGAGCAGTTCTTC. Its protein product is CASSPSGGFYNEQFF.

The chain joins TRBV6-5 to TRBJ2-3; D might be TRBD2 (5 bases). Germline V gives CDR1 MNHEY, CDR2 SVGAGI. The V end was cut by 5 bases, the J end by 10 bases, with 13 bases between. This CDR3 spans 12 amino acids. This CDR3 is CASSQLGVAQYF. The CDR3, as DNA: TGTGCCAGCAGTCAACTCGGGGTTGCGCAGTATTTT.

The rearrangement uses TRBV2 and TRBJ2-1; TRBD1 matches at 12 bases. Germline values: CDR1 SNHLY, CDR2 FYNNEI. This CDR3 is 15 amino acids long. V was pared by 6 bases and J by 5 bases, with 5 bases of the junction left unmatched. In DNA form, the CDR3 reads TGTGCCAGCAGGGGGGACAGGGGGCATCACAATGAGCAGTTCTTC. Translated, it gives CASRGDRGHHNEQFF.

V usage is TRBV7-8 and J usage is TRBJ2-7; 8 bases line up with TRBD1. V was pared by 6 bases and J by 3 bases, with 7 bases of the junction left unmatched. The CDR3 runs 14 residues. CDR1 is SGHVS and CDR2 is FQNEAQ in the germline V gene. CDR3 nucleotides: TGTGCCAGCAGTCCGATTACAGGGGGCTACGAGCAGTACGTC. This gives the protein CASSPITGGYEQYV.

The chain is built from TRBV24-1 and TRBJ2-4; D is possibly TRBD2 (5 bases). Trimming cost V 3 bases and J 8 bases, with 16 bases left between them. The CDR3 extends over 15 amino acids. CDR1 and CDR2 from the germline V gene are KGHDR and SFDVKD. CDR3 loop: CATSDPGRFGDIQYF. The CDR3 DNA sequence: TGTGCCACCAGTGATCCCGGACGGTTCGGGGACATTCAGTACTTC.

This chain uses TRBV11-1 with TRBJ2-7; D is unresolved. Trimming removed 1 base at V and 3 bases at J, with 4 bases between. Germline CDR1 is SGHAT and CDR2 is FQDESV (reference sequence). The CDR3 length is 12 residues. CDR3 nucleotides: TGTGCCAGCAGCTTAGACAGCTACGAGCAGTACGTC. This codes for CASSLDSYEQYV.

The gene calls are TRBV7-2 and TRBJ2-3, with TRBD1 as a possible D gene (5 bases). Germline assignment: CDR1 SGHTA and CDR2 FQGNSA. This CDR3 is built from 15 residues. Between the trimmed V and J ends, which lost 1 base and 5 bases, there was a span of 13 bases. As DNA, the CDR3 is TGTGCCAGCAGCTTAGGGTCAGGGTTGGTAGATACGCAGTATTTT. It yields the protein CASSLGSGLVDTQYF.

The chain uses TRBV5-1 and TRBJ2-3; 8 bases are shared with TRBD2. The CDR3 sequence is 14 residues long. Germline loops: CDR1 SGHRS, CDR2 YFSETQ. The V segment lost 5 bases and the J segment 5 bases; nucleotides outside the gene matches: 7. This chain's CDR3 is CASSLSGGIDTQYF. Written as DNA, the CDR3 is TGCGCCAGCAGTCTAAGCGGGGGCATAGATACGCAGTATTTT.

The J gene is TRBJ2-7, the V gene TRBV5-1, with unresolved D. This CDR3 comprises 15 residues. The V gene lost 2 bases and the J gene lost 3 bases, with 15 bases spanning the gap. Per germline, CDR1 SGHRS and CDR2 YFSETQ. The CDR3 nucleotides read TGCGCCAGCAGCTTCCTGGGCCAGGCGAGCTACGAGCAGTACTTC. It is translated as CASSFLGQASYEQYF.

Written as DNA, the CDR3 is TGTGCCATCAGGGAGGGGAGCGAGGGCAATCAGCCCCAGCATTTT. Its protein product is CAIREGSEGNQPQHF. The chain links TRBV10-3 to TRBJ1-5, with D possibly being TRBD1 (5 bases). This CDR3 has 15 residues. V lost 6 bases and J 2 bases, leaving 14 bases between the germline ends. Germline loops: CDR1 ENHRY, CDR2 SYGVKD.